The entry below describes one T cell receptor (beta chain). No antigen is known for it. Trimming removed 2 bases at V and 8 bases at J, with 12 bases between. From germline, CDR1 is MDHEN and CDR2 SYDVKM. This CDR3 is built from 13 residues. This sample stems from a study of T cells in localized non-small cell lung cancer. The data were produced by immunoSEQ multiplex PCR, yet TCRdb's version contains in-frame clones alone and is incomplete. The sample contains over 70,000 clones, 70% to 90% of which appear only once. Overall study results and limits: Uninvolved neighboring lung showed the greatest T cell clonality, exceeding tumor. A median roughly 50 of the top 100 tumor clones appeared in adjacent lung.

The TCR originated in a male donor aged 60 or over with stage III squamous cell lung carcinoma. Here the sequenced sample was peripheral blood, taken before any cancer treatment. This chain links TRBV28 with TRBJ1-2; D is undetermined. The CDR3 region has the DNA TGTGCCAGCAGTTTAAGGGTTGTGGGGGGCTACACCTTC. Translation: CASSLRVVGGYTF.